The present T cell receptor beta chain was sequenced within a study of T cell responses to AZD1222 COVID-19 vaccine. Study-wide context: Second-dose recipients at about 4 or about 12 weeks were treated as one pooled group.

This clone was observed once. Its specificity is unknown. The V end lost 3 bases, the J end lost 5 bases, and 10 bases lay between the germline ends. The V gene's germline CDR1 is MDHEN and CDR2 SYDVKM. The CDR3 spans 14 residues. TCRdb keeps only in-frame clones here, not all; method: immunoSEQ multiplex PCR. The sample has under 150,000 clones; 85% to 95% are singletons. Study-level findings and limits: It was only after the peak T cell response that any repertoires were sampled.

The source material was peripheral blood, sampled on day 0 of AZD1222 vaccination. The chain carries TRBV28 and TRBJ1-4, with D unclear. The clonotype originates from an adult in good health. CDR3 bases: TGTGCCAGCAGTTTCCGGTTGGGGAATGAAAAACTGTTTTTT. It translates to CASSFRLGNEKLFF. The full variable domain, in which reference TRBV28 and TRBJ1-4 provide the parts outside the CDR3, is DVKVTQSSRYLVKRTGEKVFLECVQDMDHENMFWYRQDPGLGLRLIYFSYDVKMKEKGDIPEGYSVSREKKERFSLILESASTNQTSMYLCASSFRLGNEKLFFGSGTQLSVL.